Presented here are 24 T cell receptor beta chains from one specimen sequenced in a study of blood T cell repertoires in COVID-19. Data came from immunoSEQ multiplex PCR; TCRdb stores just in-frame clones and leaves some out. The sample includes just under 150,000 clones, around nine tenths of them seen just once. Sequenced: peripheral blood. All receptors come from a human donor in a cohort sampled during active COVID-19.

The V gene is TRBV7-9, the J gene TRBJ1-1; perhaps TRBD1 as D (5 bases). The germline V gene has CDR1 SEHNR and CDR2 FQNEAQ (reference sequence). This CDR3 is built from 14 residues. V was shortened by 1 base and J by 10 bases, with 16 bases between the two germline ends. The CDR3, as DNA: TGTGCCAGCAGCTTAGACGTACAGGCTGCGTCAGCTTTCTTT. Encoded protein: CASSLDVQAASAFF.

V and J are TRBV5-1 and TRBJ1-4; D is uncertain. V lost 0 bases, J lost 3 bases, and 12 bases lay in between. Looked up from germline, CDR1 is SGHRS and CDR2 is YFSETQ. The CDR3 extends over 16 amino acids. As DNA, the CDR3 is TGCGCCAGCAGCTTGGGAGGGATGCGCCCTAATGAAAAACTGTTTTTT. Protein product: CASSLGGMRPNEKLFF. Full variable domain (outside the CDR3, taken from reference TRBV5-1 and TRBJ1-4): KAGVTQTPRYLIKTRGQQVTLSCSPISGHRSVSWYQQTPGQGLQFLFEYFSETQRNKGNFPGRFSGRQFSNSRSEMNVSTLELGDSALYLCASSLGGMRPNEKLFFGSGTQLSVL.

The J gene is TRBJ2-5, the V gene TRBV2; D possibly corresponds to TRBD1 (6 bases). Germline V gives CDR1 SNHLY, CDR2 FYNNEI. This CDR3 has 13 residues. The germline V and J ends were trimmed by 8 bases and 0 bases, with 10 bases remaining between them. CDR3 residues: CASVRDNQETQYF. In nucleotides, the CDR3 is TGTGCCAGCGTCCGGGACAACCAAGAGACCCAGTACTTC.

The chain carries TRBV6-6 and TRBJ1-2, with D possibly matching TRBD1 (6 bases). The germline V gene encodes CDR1 MNHNY and CDR2 SVGAGI (reference sequence). V was cut by 0 bases and J by 0 bases, with 11 bases left in between. This CDR3 has 16 residues. The chain's CDR3 is CASSYSRGSPNYGYTF. CDR3 DNA: TGTGCCAGCAGTTACTCGAGGGGGTCTCCTAACTATGGCTACACCTTC.

The chain uses TRBV6-5 and TRBJ2-2, with D possibly matching TRBD2 (6 bases). V lost 4 bases to trimming and J lost 4 bases, with 13 bases between them. Germline CDR1 and CDR2: MNHEY and SVGAGI. The CDR3 spans 15 residues. The CDR3 bases are TGTGCCAGCAGTTCAGAGACCGGGGGCACCGGGGAGCTGTTTTTT. This encodes CASSSETGGTGELFF.

V and J are TRBV5-4 and TRBJ2-7; D might be TRBD2 (6 bases). Germline V lookup: CDR1 SGHNT, CDR2 YYREEE (reference sequence). This CDR3 is built from 13 residues. Deletions cut 3 bases from V and 1 base from J, with 8 bases between. CDR3: CASSWDFSYEQYF. CDR3 in DNA: TGTGCCAGCAGCTGGGACTTTTCCTACGAGCAGTACTTC.

The chain couples TRBV6-6 to TRBJ1-5; D gene ambiguous. This CDR3 comprises 14 residues. Trimming left V 0 bases short and J 5 bases short, with 8 bases between. The germline V gene has CDR1 MNHNY and CDR2 SVGAGI (reference sequence). The CDR3 DNA follows: TGTGCCAGCAGTTACTCGGGAGGATATCAGCCCCAGCATTTT. This sequence encodes CASSYSGGYQPQHF.

V gene TRBV5-8 combines with J gene TRBJ1-2, with D hard to call. The CDR3 sequence is 16 residues long. Trimming removed 3 bases from V and 0 bases from J, with 15 bases in between. CDR1 is SGHTS, CDR2 YDEGEE, per germline. CDR3 loop: CASSYLETPANYGYTF. The CDR3 DNA reads TGTGCCAGCAGCTATCTCGAGACACCAGCTAACTATGGCTACACCTTC. The complete variable domain, with remaining parts taken from reference TRBV5-8 and TRBJ1-2, reads EAGVTQSPTHLIKTRGQQATLRCSPISGHTSVYWYQQALGLGLQFLLWYDEGEERNRGNFPPRFSGRQFPNYSSELNVNALELEDSALYLCASSYLETPANYGYTFGSGTRLTVV.

This clone appeared a single time. The chain has TRBV6-5 and TRBJ1-1; TRBD1 aligns across 10 bases. The CDR3 has 14 residues. V trimming: 6 bases; J trimming: 7 bases; junction bases outside the gene matches: 8. Germline V CDR1 and CDR2: MNHEY, SVGAGI. The CDR3 here is CASRWTGGIVEAFF. The CDR3, as DNA: TGTGCCAGCAGATGGACAGGGGGGATAGTTGAAGCTTTCTTT.

The CDR3 DNA follows: TGTGCCAGCAGCTTGGGGAACAGGGAAGGAGAGACCCAGTACTTC. It yields the protein CASSLGNREGETQYF. The chain combines TRBV5-4 with TRBJ2-5; weak D call: TRBD1 (6 bases). The CDR3 has 15 residues. CDR1 SGHNT and CDR2 YYREEE come from the germline V gene (reference sequence). The V and J ends lost 0 bases and 4 bases respectively, with 13 bases between them.

The chain couples TRBV12-5 to TRBJ2-5; D is ambiguous. Trimming pared 7 bases from V and 5 bases from J, leaving 23 bases between. This CDR3 has 16 amino acids. Germline loops: CDR1 LGHNT, CDR2 FRNRAP. CDR3 sequence: CASALIPRVRGETQYF. The CDR3 nucleotides are TGTGCTAGTGCCCTAATCCCCCGGGTTCGAGGCGAGACCCAGTACTTC.

The chain carries TRBV6-5 and TRBJ2-3, with TRBD1 as a possible D gene (5 bases). With 5 bases removed from V and 4 bases from J, the gap between germline ends came to 10 bases. The V gene's germline CDR1 is MNHEY and CDR2 SVGAGI. This CDR3 contains 13 residues. CDR3 coding DNA: TGTGCCAGCAGTAGAGACAGCGCAGATACGCAGTATTTT. Its translation: CASSRDSADTQYF.

This sequence joins TRBV10-3 and TRBJ1-1, with 10 bases identical to TRBD1. The germline gives CDR1 ENHRY, CDR2 SYGVKD. J lost 6 bases, V lost 6 bases, and 4 bases had no gene match. The CDR3 contains 13 residues. The chain's CDR3 is CAIRGQGSPEAFF. The CDR3 DNA follows: TGTGCCATCAGGGGACAGGGGTCCCCTGAAGCTTTCTTT.

The chain joins TRBV11-1 to TRBJ1-5, with D uncertain. CDR3 length: 14 residues. V dropped 1 base and J dropped 2 bases, with 6 bases sitting between them. Germline CDR1 SGHAT, CDR2 FQDESV (reference sequence). The CDR3 protein is CASSLGGRNQPQHF. CDR3 nucleotides: TGTGCCAGCAGCTTAGGAGGCCGCAATCAGCCCCAGCATTTT.

This chain uses TRBV6-5 with TRBJ2-5; 9 bases line up with TRBD1. Germline trimming cut 6 bases from V and 4 bases from J; bases unmatched to any gene: 3. The CDR3 spans 13 residues. The germline CDR1 and CDR2 sequences are MNHEY and SVGAGI. The CDR3 region is CASRDRGRETQYF. DNA for the CDR3: TGTGCCAGCAGGGACAGGGGTCGAGAGACCCAGTACTTC.

This chain uses TRBV27 with TRBJ1-2; 7 positions match TRBD1. The length of the CDR3 is 18 residues. CDR1 is MNHEY and CDR2 is SMNVEV in the germline V gene (reference sequence). J lost 2 bases, V lost 6 bases, and 18 bases had no gene match. The CDR3 protein is CASRKGAIDVSLNYGYTF. CDR3 nucleotide sequence: TGTGCCAGCAGGAAGGGGGCTATCGACGTATCGCTCAACTATGGCTACACCTTC.

Turning to this clone: At the DNA level, this CDR3 is encoded by other sequences in the same sample as well. The chain links TRBV9 to TRBJ2-1, with TRBD2 identical over 9 bases. The V gene end was trimmed by 0 bases and the J gene end by 4 bases; junction bases not matched to a gene: 2. This CDR3 is 15 amino acids long. Germline V CDR1 and CDR2: SGDLS, YYNGEE. The CDR3 sequence: CASSVVAGGYNEQFF. DNA for the CDR3: TGTGCCAGCAGCGTAGTTGCGGGGGGGTACAATGAGCAGTTCTTC.

Written as DNA, the CDR3 is TGTGCCAGCACCCCCGGGGAGGGACGCTATGGCTACACCTTC. Translated: CASTPGEGRYGYTF. This sequence joins TRBV7-2 and TRBJ1-2; D may be TRBD1 (5 bases). Trimming took 7 bases from V and 4 from J, leaving 16 bases between them. Germline loops: CDR1 SGHTA, CDR2 FQGNSA. This CDR3 has 14 amino acids.

This chain's CDR3 is CAWSVGQPYGYTF. The CDR3 nucleotides are TGTGCCTGGAGTGTCGGACAGCCCTATGGCTACACCTTC. The chain employs TRBV30 and TRBJ1-2; D perhaps matches TRBD1 (6 bases). CDR1 is GTSNPN and CDR2 is SVGIG in the germline V gene (reference sequence). The CDR3 has 13 residues. The V and J ends lost 0 bases and 4 bases respectively, with 9 bases between them.

V is TRBV5-4 and J is TRBJ2-4, with TRBD1 identical over 10 bases. J gave up 8 bases and V 4 bases, and 3 bases lay outside the gene matches. There are 13 residues in the CDR3. CDR1 and CDR2 (germline): SGHNT, YYREEE (reference sequence). Written as DNA, the CDR3 is TGTGCCAGCAGCGTGGGACAGGGGTACATTCAGTACTTC. Translated, it gives CASSVGQGYIQYF.

About this clone itself: A junction end diverges from the germline sequence, so it may reflect a read error. Written as DNA, the CDR3 is TGTGCCAGCTCCCCACCAGGGGGCTGGGACACTGAAGCTTTCTTT. Translating it yields CASSPPGGWDTEAFF. V is TRBV18 and J is TRBJ1-1; 8 bases align to TRBD1. Germline V lookup: CDR1 KGHSH, CDR2 LQKENI. The CDR3 extends over 15 amino acids.

The CDR3 spells CASSPGLAGRTDTQYF. The DNA for the CDR3 is TGTGCCAGCAGCCCCGGACTAGCGGGGCGGACAGATACGCAGTATTTT. The chain uses TRBV7-7 and TRBJ2-3; 12 positions agree with TRBD2. Germline CDR1 SSHAT, CDR2 FNYEAQ (reference sequence). V shed 5 bases and J 3 bases; nucleotides not matched to a gene: 6. The CDR3 covers 16 residues. The full variable domain, its missing parts supplied by reference TRBV7-7 and TRBJ2-3, is GAGVSQSPRYKVTKRGQDVTLRCDPISSHATLYWYQQALGQGPEFLTYFNYEAQPDKSGLPSDRFSAERPEGSISTLTIQRTEQRDSAMYRCASSPGLAGRTDTQYFGPGTRLTVL.

V and J are TRBV6-5 and TRBJ2-1, with D possibly being TRBD1 (6 bases). CDR1 is MNHEY, CDR2 SVGAGI, per germline. V lost 5 bases, J lost 0 bases, and 11 bases lay in between. The CDR3 is 15 residues long. The DNA for the CDR3 is TGTGCCAGCAGTAACCGGGACACCTCCTACAATGAGCAGTTCTTC. Amino acid sequence: CASSNRDTSYNEQFF.

This clone was counted a single time. The chain recombines TRBV6-4 with TRBJ2-1, with TRBD2 matching 13 bases. From germline, CDR1 is MRHNA and CDR2 SNTAGT. The V segment lost 8 bases and the J segment 7 bases; nucleotides outside the gene matches: 14. There are 17 residues in the CDR3. This CDR3 is CASPTLTSGGERNEQFF. The CDR3 DNA sequence: TGTGCCAGCCCGACGTTAACTAGCGGGGGGGAGAGGAATGAGCAGTTCTTC.